This entry describes one T cell receptor (beta chain). The antigen is not known. The sample originates from a study of cytomegalovirus exposure and HLA in healthy donors. Turning to the study itself: Earlier work reported 90 million to 120 million unique TCR beta sequences from 150 million to 200 million T cells.

The CDR3 covers 15 residues. V dropped 2 bases and J dropped 6 bases, with 14 bases sitting between them. Germline V CDR1 and CDR2: WNHNN, SYGVQD (reference sequence). Study-wide results and caveats: A few V segments could not be told apart, such as TRBV6-2 and TRBV6-3, and were left out.

PCR used 60 Vbeta primers and 13 Jbeta primers. Sequencing used immunoSEQ multiplex PCR; TCRdb keeps in-frame clones, though not all of them. Among 150,000 to 200,000 clones listed, 68% were seen once. The origin of this receptor is a man aged 50 to 59 in good health and CMV-seronegative. The chain recombines TRBV10-1 with TRBJ1-5; D unclear. Sequenced: PBMCs. In nucleotides, the CDR3 is TGCGCCAGCAGTGAGCCCCACGGGAAGGGTCAGCCCCAGCATTTT. Amino acids: CASSEPHGKGQPQHF.